This T cell receptor (beta chain) emerged from a study of metastatic and nonmetastatic thyroid tumors. Treatment of any kind had been given to no patient before thyroid surgery. Per the germline V gene, CDR1 is SGHNT and CDR2 is YENEEA. There are 14 residues in the CDR3. The V segment lost 5 bases and the J segment 9 bases; nucleotides outside the gene matches: 6. A word on this clone: The antigen is undetermined.

With MiXCR, TCRdb reprocessed the PCR reads. The table has roughly 12,000 clones, 35% to 45% seen once. Whole-study results and caveats: As reported, TCR beta diversity in blood and tumor was significantly higher in malignant thyroid tumors than in benign nodules.

J is TRBJ2-1 and V is TRBV11-3, with 11 nucleotides matching TRBD2. The clonotype was recovered from a female donor with papillary thyroid cancer or a benign thyroid nodule (not recorded which). Some clones in this sample may be carry-over from other donors' samples. Sequenced material: tumor tissue. CDR3 DNA sequence: TGTGCCAGCAGCCCTCCCGGGACTAGCGGTGAGCAGTTCTTC. As protein: CASSPPGTSGEQFF. Combining the CDR3 with reference TRBV11-3 and TRBJ2-1 gives the whole variable domain EAGVVQSPRYKIIEKKQPVAFWCNPISGHNTLYWYLQNLGQGPELLIRYENEEAVDDSQLPKDRFSAERLKGVDSTLKIQPAELGDSAVYLCASSPPGTSGEQFFGPGTRLTVL.